Below, 15 T cell receptor beta chains from the same sample are listed, as sequenced in a study of shared clonotypes between healthy human individuals. The table came from immunoSEQ multiplex PCR; TCRdb's copy has only in-frame clones and leaves some out. This table holds fewer than 550,000 clones, roughly 85% found once. Source material: PBMCs. All receptors come from a woman aged 40-49 years in good health. Some clones in this sample may be carry-over from other donors' samples.

The CDR3 loop reads CASSVTGRRYEQYF. CDR3 DNA: TGTGCCAGCAGCGTGACAGGGCGCCGCTACGAGCAGTACTTC. The rearrangement links TRBV7-2 to TRBJ2-7, with 7 bases matching TRBD1. Germline CDR1 is SGHTA and CDR2 is FQGNSA. The CDR3 extends over 14 amino acids. V dropped 5 bases and J dropped 3; count of bases not matched to a gene: 7.

This rearrangement joins TRBV6-1 to TRBJ1-1; D possibly corresponds to TRBD1 (5 bases). V lost 7 bases, J lost 8 bases, and 17 bases lay in between. This CDR3 is built from 13 residues. Germline V CDR1 and CDR2: MNHNS, SASEGT. CDR3 region: CASTYLGDREAFF. CDR3 nucleotide sequence: TGTGCCAGCACCTACCTAGGGGACCGCGAAGCTTTCTTT.

This chain connects TRBV6-1 to TRBJ1-2; D is possibly TRBD1 (6 bases). Trimming took 6 bases from V and 8 from J, leaving 10 bases between them. Germline V CDR1 and CDR2: MNHNS, SASEGT. The CDR3 loop spans 11 amino acids. The CDR3 nucleotides are TGTGCCAGCAGGGACAGTCCAGGCTACACCTTC. Translation: CASRDSPGYTF.

This clone was found many times. Other DNA sequences in this specimen translate into the identical CDR3. CDR3 protein: CATSRDPGPQETQYF. The CDR3 DNA reads TGTGCCACCAGCAGAGATCCCGGGCCTCAAGAGACCCAGTACTTC. This chain uses TRBV15 with TRBJ2-5; no clear D. CDR1 LNHNV and CDR2 YYDKDF come from the germline V gene (reference sequence). Deletions cut 0 bases from V and 2 bases from J, with 10 bases between. The CDR3 loop spans 15 amino acids. Variable domain in full (rest from reference TRBV15 and TRBJ2-5): DAMVIQNPRYQVTQFGKPVTLSCSQTLNHNVMYWYQQKSSQAPKLLFHYYDKDFNNEADTPDNFQSRRPNTSFCFLDIRSPGLGDTAMYLCATSRDPGPQETQYFGPGTRLLVL.

V usage is TRBV27 and J usage is TRBJ2-7, with 7 positions matching TRBD1. This CDR3 region has 14 residues. Trimming cost V 6 bases and J 4 bases; bases outside gene matches: 9. Germline CDR1 is MNHEY and CDR2 is SMNVEV (reference sequence). For the CDR3, the DNA is TGTGCCAGCAGCCACCGGACAGGTCCTTACGAGCAGTACTTC. It translates to CASSHRTGPYEQYF.

The CDR3 reads CASSQDWQGFEGYTF. Written as DNA, the CDR3 is TGTGCCAGCAGCCAAGATTGGCAGGGATTTGAGGGCTACACCTTC. The chain combines TRBV14 with TRBJ1-2; perhaps TRBD1 as D (5 bases). This CDR3 comprises 15 residues. CDR1 SGHDN and CDR2 FVKESK come from the germline V gene. The V and J ends lost 0 bases and 8 bases respectively, with 16 bases between them.

The J gene is TRBJ2-1, the V gene TRBV2, with 12 positions matching TRBD2. Germline CDR1 is SNHLY and CDR2 is FYNNEI. V gave up 9 bases and J gave up 9 bases; unmatched junction bases: 9. The CDR3 spans 14 residues. In DNA form, the CDR3 reads TGTGCCAGTACACTAGCGGGAGGAACGGGTGAGCAGTTCTTC. This codes for CASTLAGGTGEQFF.

This clone was found once. The CDR3 loop is CASSELAHPTDTQYF. The CDR3 region has the DNA TGTGCCAGCAGTGAACTAGCCCACCCCACAGATACGCAGTATTTT. The chain couples TRBV2 to TRBJ2-3, with D possibly being TRBD2 (5 bases). Trimming took off 2 bases at V and 2 bases at J, with 11 bases between the two ends. Germline V gene lookup returns CDR1 SNHLY and CDR2 FYNNEI. CDR3 length equals 15 residues. The entire variable domain, with the rest obtained from reference TRBV2 and TRBJ2-3, is as follows: EPEVTQTPSHQVTQMGQEVILRCVPISNHLYFYWYRQILGQKVEFLVSFYNNEISEKSEIFDDQFSVERPDGSNFTLKIRSTKLEDSAMYFCASSELAHPTDTQYFGPGTRLTVL.

The sample holds a few counts of this clone. J is TRBJ1-2 and V is TRBV20-1, with 7 bases fitting TRBD1. V was clipped by 6 bases and J by 8 bases; unmatched bases: 6. This CDR3 has 11 residues. Per the germline V gene, CDR1 is DFQATT and CDR2 is SNEGSKA (reference sequence). The chain's CDR3 is CSADRVWGYTF. Written as DNA, the CDR3 is TGCAGTGCCGACAGGGTGTGGGGCTACACCTTC.

V usage is TRBV7-9 and J usage is TRBJ1-2; 8 bases are a match to TRBD1. J lost 6 bases, V lost 3 bases, and 9 bases had no gene match. The V gene's germline CDR1 is SEHNR and CDR2 FQNEAQ (reference sequence). The CDR3 contains 15 residues. The CDR3 loop is CASSFLSGTGDGYTF. The CDR3 coding sequence is TGTGCCAGCAGCTTCCTCTCCGGGACAGGAGATGGCTACACCTTC.

This clone was observed a handful of times. The chain links TRBV19 to TRBJ2-5; D not resolved. Trimming removed 6 bases from V and 5 bases from J, with 16 bases in between. CDR3 length: 14 amino acids. Germline CDR1 and CDR2: LNHDA and SQIVND (reference sequence). The CDR3 sequence: CASSQTLAGETQYF. As DNA, the CDR3 is TGTGCCAGTAGCCAGACTCTGGCCGGGGAGACCCAGTACTTC.

The V and J genes are TRBV5-1 and TRBJ1-4; D is perhaps TRBD1 (6 bases). V was trimmed by 4 bases and J by 5 bases, leaving 15 bases between them. The CDR3 has 15 residues. Germline values: CDR1 SGHRS, CDR2 YFSETQ. The CDR3 region is CASSKRQDENEKLFF. CDR3 bases: TGCGCCAGCAGCAAGCGACAGGACGAGAATGAAAAACTGTTTTTT.

This rearrangement joins TRBV19 to TRBJ1-5; 10 bases line up with TRBD1. The CDR3 sequence is 15 residues long. Germline V gene lookup returns CDR1 LNHDA and CDR2 SQIVND (reference sequence). V shed 1 base and J 4 bases; nucleotides not matched to a gene: 1. DNA for the CDR3: TGTGCCAGTAGTATAGGGGACAGGGGTAATCAGCCCCAGCATTTT. Encoded protein: CASSIGDRGNQPQHF.

V usage is TRBV10-3 and J usage is TRBJ1-1; D is ambiguous. The CDR3 is 14 amino acids. Deletions cut 6 bases from V and 0 bases from J, with 11 bases between. From germline, CDR1 is ENHRY and CDR2 SYGVKD. The CDR3 reads CAIRDTVLNTEAFF. CDR3 DNA sequence: TGTGCCATCAGAGACACAGTCTTGAACACTGAAGCTTTCTTT.

As to this clone: The sample holds other DNA sequences that translate to the same CDR3. V usage is TRBV25-1 and J usage is TRBJ2-7, with a tentative D call TRBD1 (6 bases). Germline V gene lookup returns CDR1 MGHDK and CDR2 SYGVNS. V was clipped by 7 bases and J by 6 bases, with 16 bases between them. The CDR3 consists of 13 residues. CDR3 sequence: CASTTGYGPEQYF. The CDR3, as DNA: TGTGCCAGCACAACAGGGTACGGGCCCGAGCAGTACTTC.